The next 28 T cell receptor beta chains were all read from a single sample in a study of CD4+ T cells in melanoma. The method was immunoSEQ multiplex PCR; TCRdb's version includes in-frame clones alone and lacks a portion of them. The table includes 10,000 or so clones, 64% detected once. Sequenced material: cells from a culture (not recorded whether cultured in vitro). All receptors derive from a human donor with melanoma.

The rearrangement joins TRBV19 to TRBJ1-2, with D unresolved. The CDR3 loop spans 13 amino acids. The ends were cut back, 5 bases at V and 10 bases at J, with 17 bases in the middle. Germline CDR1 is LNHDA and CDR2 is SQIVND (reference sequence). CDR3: CASSRESGRIYTF. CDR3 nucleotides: TGTGCCAGTAGTCGCGAGTCAGGCAGGATCTACACCTTC.

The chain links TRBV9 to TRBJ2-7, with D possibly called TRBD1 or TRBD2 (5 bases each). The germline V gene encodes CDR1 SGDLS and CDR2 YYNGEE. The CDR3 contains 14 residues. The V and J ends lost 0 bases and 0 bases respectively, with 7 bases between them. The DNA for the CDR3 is TGTGCCAGCAGCGTAGGGGGGAACTCCTACGAGCAGTACTTC. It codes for CASSVGGNSYEQYF.

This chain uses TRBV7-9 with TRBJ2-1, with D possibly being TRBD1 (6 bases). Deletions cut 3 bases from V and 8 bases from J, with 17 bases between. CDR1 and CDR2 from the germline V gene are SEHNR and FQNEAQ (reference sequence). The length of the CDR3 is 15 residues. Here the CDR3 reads CASSFRANRDDEQFF. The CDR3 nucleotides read TGTGCCAGCAGCTTTCGGGCGAACAGGGATGATGAGCAGTTCTTC.

In DNA form, the CDR3 reads TGTGCCAGTCGGAGCGGGCAGGGTTGGACTGAAGCTTTCTTT. Its protein is CASRSGQGWTEAFF. The V gene is TRBV2, the J gene TRBJ1-1; D is perhaps TRBD1 (5 bases). The V end was cut by 9 bases, the J end by 5 bases, with 19 bases between. CDR3 length: 14 amino acids. Per the germline V gene, CDR1 is SNHLY and CDR2 is FYNNEI.

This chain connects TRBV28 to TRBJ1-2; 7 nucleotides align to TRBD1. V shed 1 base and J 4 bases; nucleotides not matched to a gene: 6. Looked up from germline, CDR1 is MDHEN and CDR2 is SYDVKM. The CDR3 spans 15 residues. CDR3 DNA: TGTGCCAGCAGTTTATCGGACAGGCGTCTCTATGGCTACACCTTC. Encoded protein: CASSLSDRRLYGYTF.

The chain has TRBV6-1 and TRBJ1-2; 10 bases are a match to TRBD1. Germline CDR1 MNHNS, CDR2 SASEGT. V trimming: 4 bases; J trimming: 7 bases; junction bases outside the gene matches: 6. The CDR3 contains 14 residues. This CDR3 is CASSGQGALGGYTF. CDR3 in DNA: TGTGCCAGCAGTGGACAGGGGGCGTTGGGTGGCTACACCTTC.

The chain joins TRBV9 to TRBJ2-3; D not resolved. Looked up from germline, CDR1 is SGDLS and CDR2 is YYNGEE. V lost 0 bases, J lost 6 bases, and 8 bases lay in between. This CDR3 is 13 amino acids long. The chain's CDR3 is CASSVAPHDTQYF. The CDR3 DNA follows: TGTGCCAGCAGCGTAGCTCCGCACGATACGCAGTATTTT.

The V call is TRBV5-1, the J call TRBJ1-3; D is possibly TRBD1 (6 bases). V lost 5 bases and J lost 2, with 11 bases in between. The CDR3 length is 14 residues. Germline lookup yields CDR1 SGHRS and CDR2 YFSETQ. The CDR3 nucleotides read TGCGCCAGCAGTTCACAGGGAGCTGGAAACACCATATATTTT. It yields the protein CASSSQGAGNTIYF.

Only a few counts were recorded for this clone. The CDR3 sequence: CASSFGRYRETQYF. The DNA for the CDR3 is TGTGCCAGCAGTTTCGGGAGGTATAGGGAGACCCAGTACTTC. This rearrangement joins TRBV27 to TRBJ2-5; 7 bases align to TRBD2. CDR3 length: 14 amino acids. Germline lookup yields CDR1 MNHEY and CDR2 SMNVEV (reference sequence). After removal of 3 bases from V and 5 bases from J, the junction contained 6 bases not matched to a gene.

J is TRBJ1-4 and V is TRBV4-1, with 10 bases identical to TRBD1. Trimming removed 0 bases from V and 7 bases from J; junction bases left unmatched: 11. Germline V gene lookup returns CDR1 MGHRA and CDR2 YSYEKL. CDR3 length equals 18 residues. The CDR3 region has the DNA TGCGCCAGCAGCCAAGAGAAATTGGCCGGGACAGGGGTTGAAAAACTGTTTTTT. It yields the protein CASSQEKLAGTGVEKLFF.

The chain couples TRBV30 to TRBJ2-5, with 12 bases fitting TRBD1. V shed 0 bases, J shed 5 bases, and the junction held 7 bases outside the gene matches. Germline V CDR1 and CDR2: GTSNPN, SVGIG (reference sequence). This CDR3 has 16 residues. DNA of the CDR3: TGTGCCTGGAGTGTAATGGGACAGGGGGCCAGGGAGACCCAGTACTTC. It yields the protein CAWSVMGQGARETQYF.

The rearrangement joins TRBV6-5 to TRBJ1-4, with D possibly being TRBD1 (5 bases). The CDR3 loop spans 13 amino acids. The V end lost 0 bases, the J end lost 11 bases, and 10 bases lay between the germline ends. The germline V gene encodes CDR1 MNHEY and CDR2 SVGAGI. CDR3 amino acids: CASSYSGRGKLFF. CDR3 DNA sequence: TGTGCCAGCAGTTACTCTGGCCGGGGGAAACTGTTTTTT.

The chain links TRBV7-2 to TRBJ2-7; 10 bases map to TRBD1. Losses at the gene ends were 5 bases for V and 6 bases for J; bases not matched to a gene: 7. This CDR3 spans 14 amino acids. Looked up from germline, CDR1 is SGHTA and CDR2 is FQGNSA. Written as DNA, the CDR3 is TGTGCCAGCAGCAACCGGGACAGGGGACGCGAGCAGTACTTC. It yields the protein CASSNRDRGREQYF. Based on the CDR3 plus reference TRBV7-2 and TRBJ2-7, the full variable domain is GAGVSQSPSNKVTEKGKDVELRCDPISGHTALYWYRQSLGQGLEFLIYFQGNSAPDKSGLPSDRFSAERTGGSVSTLTIQRTQQEDSAVYLCASSNRDRGREQYFGPGTRLTVT.

CDR3 sequence (DNA): TGTGCCTGGAGTTTAAGCACAACTAATGAAAAACTGTTTTTT. This encodes CAWSLSTTNEKLFF. The chain couples TRBV30 to TRBJ1-4; D ambiguous. The CDR3 is 14 amino acids. The V gene's germline CDR1 is GTSNPN and CDR2 SVGIG (reference sequence). The V and J ends lost 2 bases and 0 bases respectively, with 7 bases between them.

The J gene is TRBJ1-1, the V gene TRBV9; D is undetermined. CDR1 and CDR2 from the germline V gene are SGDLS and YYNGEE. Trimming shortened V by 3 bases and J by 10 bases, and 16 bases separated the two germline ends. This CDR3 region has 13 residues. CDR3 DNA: TGTGCCAGCAGCGCCCGGCAGGTACCACCAGCTTTCTTT. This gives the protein CASSARQVPPAFF.

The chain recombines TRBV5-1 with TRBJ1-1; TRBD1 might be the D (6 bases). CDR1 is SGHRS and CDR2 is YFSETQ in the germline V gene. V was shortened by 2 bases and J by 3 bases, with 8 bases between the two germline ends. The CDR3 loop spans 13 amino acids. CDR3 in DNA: TGCGCCAGCAGCTTCCGGGGGCACACTGAAGCTTTCTTT. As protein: CASSFRGHTEAFF.

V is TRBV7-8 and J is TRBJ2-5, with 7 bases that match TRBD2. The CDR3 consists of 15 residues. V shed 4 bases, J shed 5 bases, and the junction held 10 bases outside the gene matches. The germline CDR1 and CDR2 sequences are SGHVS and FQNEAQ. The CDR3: CASSSPWGGPETQYF. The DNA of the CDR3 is TGTGCCAGCAGCTCACCCTGGGGGGGTCCGGAGACCCAGTACTTC.

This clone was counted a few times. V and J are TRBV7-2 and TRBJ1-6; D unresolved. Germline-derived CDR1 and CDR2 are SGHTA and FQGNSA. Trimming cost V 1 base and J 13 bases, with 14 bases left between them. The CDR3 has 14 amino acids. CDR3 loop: CASSLELPDLPLHF. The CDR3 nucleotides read TGTGCCAGCAGCTTAGAGTTGCCCGACCTCCCCCTCCACTTT.

CDR3 sequence (DNA): TGTGCCAGCAGTGAGTTAGGCAGGGCTACAGATACGCAGTATTTT. It encodes CASSELGRATDTQYF. The rearrangement links TRBV2 to TRBJ2-3; the D gene is possibly TRBD1 (5 bases). The V and J ends lost 3 bases and 3 bases respectively, with 13 bases between them. The CDR3 consists of 15 residues. Germline V gene sequence: CDR1 SNHLY, CDR2 FYNNEI.

The CDR3: CASIDEGSGNQPQHF. CDR3 in DNA: TGTGCCAGCATCGACGAGGGTTCGGGCAATCAGCCCCAGCATTTT. V usage is TRBV6-6 and J usage is TRBJ1-5; D ambiguous. Trimming pared 7 bases from V and 2 bases from J, leaving 15 bases between. From germline, CDR1 is MNHNY and CDR2 SVGAGI (reference sequence). CDR3 size: 15 residues.

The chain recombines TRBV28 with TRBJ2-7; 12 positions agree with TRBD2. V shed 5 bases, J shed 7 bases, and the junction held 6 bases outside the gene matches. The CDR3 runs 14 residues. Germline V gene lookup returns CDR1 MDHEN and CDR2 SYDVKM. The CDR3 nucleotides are TGTGCCAGCAGTACGGGACTAGCGGGCGGGGAGCAGTACTTC. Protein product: CASSTGLAGGEQYF.

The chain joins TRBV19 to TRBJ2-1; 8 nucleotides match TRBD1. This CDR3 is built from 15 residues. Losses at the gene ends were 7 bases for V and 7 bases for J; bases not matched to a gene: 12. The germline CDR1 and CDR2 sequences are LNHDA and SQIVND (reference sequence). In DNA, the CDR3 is TGTGCCAGTATGGACTCCGGGACAGGTCGGAATGAGCAGTTCTTC. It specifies CASMDSGTGRNEQFF.

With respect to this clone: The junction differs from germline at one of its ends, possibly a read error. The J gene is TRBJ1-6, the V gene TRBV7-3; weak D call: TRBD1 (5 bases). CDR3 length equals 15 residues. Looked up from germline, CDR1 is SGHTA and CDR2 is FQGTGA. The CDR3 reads CASSLIGGTHSPLHF. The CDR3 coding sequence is TGTGCCAGCAGCTTAATCGGAGGGACCCATTCTCCCCTCCACTTT.

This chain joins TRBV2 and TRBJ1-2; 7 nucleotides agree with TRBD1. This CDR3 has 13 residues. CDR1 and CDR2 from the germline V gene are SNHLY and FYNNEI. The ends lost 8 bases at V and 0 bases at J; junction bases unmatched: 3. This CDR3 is CASPGQSNYGYTF. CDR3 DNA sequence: TGTGCCAGCCCGGGACAGTCTAACTATGGCTACACCTTC.

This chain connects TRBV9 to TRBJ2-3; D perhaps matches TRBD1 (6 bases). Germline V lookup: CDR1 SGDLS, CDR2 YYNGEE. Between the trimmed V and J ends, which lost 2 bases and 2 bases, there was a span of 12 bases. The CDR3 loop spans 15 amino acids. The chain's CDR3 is CASSVEGDPTDTQYF. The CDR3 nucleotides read TGTGCCAGCAGCGTCGAGGGGGACCCCACAGATACGCAGTATTTT.

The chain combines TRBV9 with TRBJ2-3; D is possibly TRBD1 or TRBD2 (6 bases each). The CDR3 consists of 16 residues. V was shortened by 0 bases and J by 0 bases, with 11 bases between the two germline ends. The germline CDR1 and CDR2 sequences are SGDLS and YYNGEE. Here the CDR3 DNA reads TGTGCCAGCAGCGTAGCTGTAGGGGGGAGCACAGATACGCAGTATTTT. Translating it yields CASSVAVGGSTDTQYF.

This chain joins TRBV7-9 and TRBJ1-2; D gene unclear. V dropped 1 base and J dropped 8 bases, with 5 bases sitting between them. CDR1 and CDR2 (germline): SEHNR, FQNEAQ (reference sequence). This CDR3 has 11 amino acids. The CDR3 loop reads CASSLVGGYTF. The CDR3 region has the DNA TGTGCCAGCAGCTTAGTTGGGGGCTACACCTTC.

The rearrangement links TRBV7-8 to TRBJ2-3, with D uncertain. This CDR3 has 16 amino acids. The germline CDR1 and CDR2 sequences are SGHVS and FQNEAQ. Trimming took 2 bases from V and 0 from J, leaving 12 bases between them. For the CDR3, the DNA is TGTGCCAGCAGCTTAATGACCAGATCTAGCACAGATACGCAGTATTTT. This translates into CASSLMTRSSTDTQYF.